The 8 T cell receptor beta chains below were found in one sample sequenced in a study of T cell repertoires and HLA-DP antigens (dated by TCRdb to 2017 to 2018). The receptor library was made with the immunoSEQ multiplex PCR assay. TCRdb carries this immuneACCESS record with in-frame sequences only. Its versions omit some clonotypes, under half of them owing to an unresolved V gene in the studies checked, with the rest unexplained. This sample is represented by about 110,000 clones; over 90% of them were singletons. The ten biggest clones cover around 0.3% of the sample. No cognate antigen is known for these TCRs. The sequencing input was CD4+ T cells from PBMCs. The receptors come from a woman aged 18-29 years in good health and CMV-seronegative.

J is TRBJ1-1 and V is TRBV27; D call uncertain. Trimming pared 6 bases from V and 10 bases from J, leaving 18 bases between. Looked up from germline, CDR1 is MNHEY and CDR2 is SMNVEV (reference sequence). CDR3 length: 13 residues. Here the CDR3 reads CASSTIFPIGAFF. The CDR3 DNA is TGTGCCAGCAGCACCATCTTCCCAATTGGAGCTTTCTTT.

In its sample, this clone was seen once. J is TRBJ2-7 and V is TRBV4-1; 9 bases are shared with TRBD2. Germline values: CDR1 MGHRA, CDR2 YSYEKL. The CDR3 has 16 residues. The V gene end was trimmed by 4 bases and the J gene end by 3 bases; junction bases not matched to a gene: 10. In DNA, the CDR3 is TGCGCCAGCAGCCGGTCTAGCGGGAATACGGTCTACGAGCAGTACTTC. Protein product: CASSRSSGNTVYEQYF.

V usage is TRBV4-3 and J usage is TRBJ2-1; D is unclear. Trimming left V 2 bases short and J 7 bases short, with 12 bases between. CDR3 length: 14 amino acids. Germline V lookup: CDR1 LGHNA, CDR2 YSLEER. CDR3 sequence: CASSQYASSNEQFF. The CDR3 DNA sequence: TGCGCCAGCAGCCAATACGCATCCTCGAATGAGCAGTTCTTC.

The J gene is TRBJ1-3, the V gene TRBV12-5; no reliable D call. Germline V gene lookup returns CDR1 LGHNT and CDR2 FRNRAP. The CDR3 spans 20 residues. V gave up 0 bases and J gave up 4 bases, with 25 bases separating them. Here the CDR3 reads CASGLVPRGQVPVGGNTIYF. CDR3 bases: TGTGCTAGTGGTTTGGTACCCCGGGGTCAGGTGCCGGTGGGAGGAAACACCATATATTTT.

This chain joins TRBV5-4 and TRBJ2-3; 10 bases map to TRBD2. Germline CDR1 and CDR2: SGHNT and YYREEE (reference sequence). V was pared by 5 bases and J by 3 bases, with 9 bases of the junction left unmatched. The length of the CDR3 is 16 residues. The CDR3 bases are TGTGCCAGCAGTTTTGCGAGCGGGAGGGGGACAGATACGCAGTATTTT. Protein product: CASSFASGRGTDTQYF.

The chain uses TRBV7-9 and TRBJ2-3; TRBD2 aligns across 9 bases. Germline CDR1 and CDR2: SEHNR and FQNEAQ (reference sequence). The CDR3 contains 17 residues. J lost 1 base, V lost 1 base, and 6 bases had no gene match. The CDR3 nucleotides are TGTGCCAGCAGCTTAGTTAGGACTAGCGATCGCACAGATACGCAGTATTTT. Amino acids: CASSLVRTSDRTDTQYF.

In nucleotides, the CDR3 is TGTGCCAGCAGCCAACCGGGACAGGGAAATGAAAAACTGTTTTTT. This gives the protein CASSQPGQGNEKLFF. This chain joins TRBV7-9 and TRBJ1-4; 9 nucleotides align to TRBD1. This CDR3 has 15 residues. The V gene's germline CDR1 is SEHNR and CDR2 FQNEAQ (reference sequence). With V trimmed by 5 bases and J by 5 bases, 6 bases remained unmatched.

V is TRBV6-1 and J is TRBJ2-1; D call uncertain. V dropped 7 bases and J dropped 6 bases, with 13 bases sitting between them. The germline V gene has CDR1 MNHNS and CDR2 SASEGT. This CDR3 region has 13 residues. In nucleotides, the CDR3 is TGTGCCAGCAACAAGGACCCCCGCAATGAGCAGTTCTTC. It codes for CASNKDPRNEQFF.